The 10 T cell receptor beta chains below come from one sample, sequenced in a study of blood T cell repertoires in COVID-19. Only in-frame clones appear in the TCRdb table, and some are missing; sequencing was by immunoSEQ multiplex PCR. The sample lists some 150,000 clones; roughly 88% were seen once. Sequencing was done on a sample of PBMCs or T cells enriched from blood (not recorded which). These receptor sequences come from a woman in her 30s with acute COVID-19.

This clone occurred a few times. The DNA of the CDR3 is TGTGCCAGCAGCTTGATTGGACAGGGGTCCTACGAGCAGTACTTC. This gives the protein CASSLIGQGSYEQYF. This chain uses TRBV5-5 with TRBJ2-7; 9 bases align to TRBD1. V was pared by 1 base and J by 1 base, with 3 bases of the junction left unmatched. The CDR3 has 15 residues. Germline V gives CDR1 SGHKS, CDR2 YYEKEE (reference sequence).

This clone is a singleton in its sample. The V and J genes are TRBV7-9 and TRBJ2-1, with 11 bases aligning to TRBD2. The V gene's germline CDR1 is SEHNR and CDR2 FQNEAQ (reference sequence). With 3 bases clipped from V and 10 bases from J, the junction kept 5 bases outside the gene matches. This CDR3 region has 14 residues. The CDR3 spells CASSFSLAGGEQFF. Written as DNA, the CDR3 is TGTGCCAGCAGCTTTTCCCTAGCGGGAGGCGAGCAGTTCTTC.

This chain joins TRBV18 and TRBJ2-7; 8 nucleotides align to TRBD2. The CDR3 consists of 15 residues. Germline assignment: CDR1 KGHSH and CDR2 LQKENI. V was pared by 4 bases and J by 5 bases, with 10 bases of the junction left unmatched. CDR3 protein: CASSQPGLVAHEQYF. The CDR3 DNA reads TGTGCCAGCTCACAACCGGGACTAGTAGCCCACGAGCAGTACTTC.

This clone has more than one count but fewer than ten. The J gene is TRBJ2-7, the V gene TRBV6-5; 11 nucleotides match TRBD1. The CDR3 is made up of 15 amino acids. Germline values: CDR1 MNHEY, CDR2 SVGAGI. Trimming took 2 bases from V and 3 from J; bases not matched to a gene: 3. Here the CDR3 reads CASSYAGQGVYEQYF. CDR3 nucleotide sequence: TGTGCCAGCAGTTACGCGGGACAGGGGGTCTACGAGCAGTACTTC.

This rearrangement joins TRBV29-1 to TRBJ2-1, with 8 bases lining up with TRBD1. V lost 5 bases to trimming and J lost 0 bases; unmatched junction nucleotides: 6. The germline V gene encodes CDR1 SQVTM and CDR2 ANQGSEA. The CDR3 is made up of 15 amino acids. In DNA form, the CDR3 reads TGCAGCGTTCGACGCGGACAGGGCTCCTACAATGAGCAGTTCTTC. It translates to CSVRRGQGSYNEQFF.

This clone was counted a single time. V usage is TRBV7-2 and J usage is TRBJ2-7; possibly TRBD1 for D (6 bases). Deletions cut 0 bases from V and 4 bases from J, with 16 bases between. In germline, CDR1 is SGHTA, CDR2 FQGNSA. The CDR3 runs 16 residues. The CDR3 DNA follows: TGTGCCAGCAGCTTAGCGGCTCGAACAGGGTGGTACGAGCAGTACTTC. It yields the protein CASSLAARTGWYEQYF.

The rearrangement links TRBV4-3 to TRBJ1-3, with 7 bases lining up with TRBD1. There are 16 residues in the CDR3. The V segment lost 3 bases and the J segment 0 bases; nucleotides outside the gene matches: 5. From germline, CDR1 is LGHNA and CDR2 YSLEER. CDR3 sequence: CASSQGTAVSGNTIYF. CDR3 DNA: TGCGCCAGCAGCCAGGGGACAGCCGTCTCTGGAAACACCATATATTTT.

The chain has TRBV10-3 and TRBJ1-2; tentative D call: TRBD1 (6 bases). Between the trimmed V and J ends, which lost 9 bases and 4 bases, there was a span of 18 bases. Germline lookup yields CDR1 ENHRY and CDR2 SYGVKD. There are 14 residues in the CDR3. CDR3 amino acids: CAIFQDRGVYGYTF. DNA for the CDR3: TGTGCCATATTTCAGGACAGAGGCGTCTATGGCTACACCTTC.

This clone has a single count. The V gene is TRBV6-2 or TRBV6-3, the J gene TRBJ2-7; 10 bases line up with TRBD2. The CDR3 extends over 16 amino acids. After removal of 5 bases from V and 2 bases from J, the junction contained 9 bases not matched to a gene. The germline V gene has CDR1 MNHEY and CDR2 SVGEGT. CDR3 coding DNA: TGTGCCAGCAGTAAACATAGCGGGAGGCCCCCCTACGAGCAGTACTTC. Residues: CASSKHSGRPPYEQYF.

A remark on this clone: This CDR3 is also generated by other DNA sequences in the sample. The V call is TRBV7-2, the J call TRBJ2-7, with D unresolved. The CDR3 length is 12 residues. The V gene's germline CDR1 is SGHTA and CDR2 FQGNSA. V was pared by 5 bases and J by 0 bases, with 5 bases between. The CDR3 DNA reads as TGTGCCAGCAGCCGCAGCTCCTACGAGCAGTACTTC. Its protein is CASSRSSYEQYF.